Described below is a single TCR beta chain sequence and its context. Its specificity is not known. TCR templates, roughly 100,000 per sample, were assayed. The method was immunoSEQ multiplex PCR; TCRdb's version includes in-frame clones alone and lacks a portion of them. The repertoire has approximately 110,000 clones, just over 90% of them found once; the top ten carry about 0.32%. This sample was included in a study of siplizumab effects on memory and regulatory T cells. Points from the study as a whole: Major contributors to the alloresponse seemed to be naive T cells, which also appeared more diverse than memory cells. Siplizumab conditions gave an average of around 70% Treg-derived mappable alloreactive CD4+ clones, versus 25% to 30% for controls. The authors could not assign a naive or memory phenotype to roughly 75-97% of proliferating CD4+ or CD8+ clones.

The V end lost 4 bases, the J end lost 4 bases, and 11 bases lay between the germline ends. This CDR3 contains 14 residues. Germline loops: CDR1 MNHNY, CDR2 SVGAGI (reference sequence). The V and J genes are TRBV6-6 and TRBJ1-5; D is undetermined. Sequences were obtained from CD4+ T cells sorted from blood. This clonotype originated in a human donor in good health. CDR3 amino acids: CASSSPGGNQPQHF. As DNA, the CDR3 is TGTGCCAGCAGTTCCCCAGGAGGGAATCAGCCCCAGCATTTT.